This T cell receptor (beta chain) was obtained from a study of cytomegalovirus exposure and HLA in healthy donors. PCR involved 60 Vbeta and 13 Jbeta primers. Clones were read by immunoSEQ multiplex PCR, and TCRdb kept only the in-frame ones, dropping some. This sample carries some 76,000 clones, 65% to 85% of them seen once, and the ten largest clones take 2% to 3%. Germline CDR1 is MDHEN and CDR2 is SYDVKM. The CDR3 extends over 15 amino acids. V was clipped by 7 bases and J by 0 bases, with 13 bases between them. Sequenced: PBMCs. This receptor was taken from a woman aged 45-60 years in good health and CMV-seronegative. The chain couples TRBV28 to TRBJ1-5; D is perhaps TRBD1 (5 bases). The CDR3 coding sequence is TGTGCCAGCATAGCCAGGGACTATAGCAATCAGCCCCAGCATTTT. Translated: CASIARDYSNQPQHF.